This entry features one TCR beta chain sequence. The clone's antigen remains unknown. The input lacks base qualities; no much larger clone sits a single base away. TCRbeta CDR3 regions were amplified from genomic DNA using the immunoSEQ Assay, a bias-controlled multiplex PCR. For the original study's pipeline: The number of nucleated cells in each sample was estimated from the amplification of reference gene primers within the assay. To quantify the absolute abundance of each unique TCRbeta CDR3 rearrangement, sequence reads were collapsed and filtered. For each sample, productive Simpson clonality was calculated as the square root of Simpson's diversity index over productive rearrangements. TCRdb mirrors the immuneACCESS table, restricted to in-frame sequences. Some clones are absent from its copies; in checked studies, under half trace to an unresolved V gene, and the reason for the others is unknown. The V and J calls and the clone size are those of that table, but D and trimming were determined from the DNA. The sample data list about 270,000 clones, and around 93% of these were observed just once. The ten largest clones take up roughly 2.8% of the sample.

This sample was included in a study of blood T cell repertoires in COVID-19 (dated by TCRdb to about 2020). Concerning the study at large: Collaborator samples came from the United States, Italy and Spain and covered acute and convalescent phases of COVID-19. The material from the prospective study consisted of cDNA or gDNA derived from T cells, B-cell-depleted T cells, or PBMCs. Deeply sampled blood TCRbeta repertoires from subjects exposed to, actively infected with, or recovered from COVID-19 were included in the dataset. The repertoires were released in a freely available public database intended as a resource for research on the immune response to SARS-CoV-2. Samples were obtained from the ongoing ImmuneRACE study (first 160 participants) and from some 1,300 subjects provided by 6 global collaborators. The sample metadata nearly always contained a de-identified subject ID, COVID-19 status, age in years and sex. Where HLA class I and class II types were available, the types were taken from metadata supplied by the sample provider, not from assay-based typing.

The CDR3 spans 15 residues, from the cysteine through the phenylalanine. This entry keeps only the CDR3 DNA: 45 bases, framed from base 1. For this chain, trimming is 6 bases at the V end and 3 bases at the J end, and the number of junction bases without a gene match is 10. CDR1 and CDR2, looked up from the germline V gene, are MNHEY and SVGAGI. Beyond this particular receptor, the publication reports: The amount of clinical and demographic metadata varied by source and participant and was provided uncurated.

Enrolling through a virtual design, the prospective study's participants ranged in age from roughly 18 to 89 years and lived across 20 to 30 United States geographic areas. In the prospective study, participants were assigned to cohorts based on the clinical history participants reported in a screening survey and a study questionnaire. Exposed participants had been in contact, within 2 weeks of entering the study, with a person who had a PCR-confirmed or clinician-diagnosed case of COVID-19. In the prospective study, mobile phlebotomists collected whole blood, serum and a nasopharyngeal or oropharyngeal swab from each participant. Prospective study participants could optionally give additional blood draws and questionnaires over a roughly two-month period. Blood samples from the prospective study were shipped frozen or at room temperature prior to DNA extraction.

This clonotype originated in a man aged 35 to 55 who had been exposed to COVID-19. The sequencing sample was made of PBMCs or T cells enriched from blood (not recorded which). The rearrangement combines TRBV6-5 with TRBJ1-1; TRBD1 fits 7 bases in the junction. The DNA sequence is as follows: TGTGCCAGCAGACGACAGGGAAGGGTAGACACTGAAGCTTTCTTT. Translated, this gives CASRRQGRVDTEAFF.